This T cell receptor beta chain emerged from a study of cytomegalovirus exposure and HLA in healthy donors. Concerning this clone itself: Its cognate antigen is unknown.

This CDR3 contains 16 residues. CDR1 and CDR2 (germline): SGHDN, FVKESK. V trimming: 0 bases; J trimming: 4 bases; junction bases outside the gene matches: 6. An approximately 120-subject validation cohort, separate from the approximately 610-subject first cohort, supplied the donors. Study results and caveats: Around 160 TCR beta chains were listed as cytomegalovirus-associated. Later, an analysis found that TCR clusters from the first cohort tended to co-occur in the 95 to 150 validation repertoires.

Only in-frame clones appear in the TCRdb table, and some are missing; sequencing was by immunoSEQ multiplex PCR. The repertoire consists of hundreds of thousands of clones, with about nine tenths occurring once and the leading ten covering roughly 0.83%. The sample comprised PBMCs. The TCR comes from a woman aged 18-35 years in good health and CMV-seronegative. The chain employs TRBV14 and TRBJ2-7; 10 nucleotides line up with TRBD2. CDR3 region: CASSQDRAGGAYEQYF. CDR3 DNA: TGTGCCAGCAGCCAAGACAGAGCGGGGGGGGCGTACGAGCAGTACTTC.